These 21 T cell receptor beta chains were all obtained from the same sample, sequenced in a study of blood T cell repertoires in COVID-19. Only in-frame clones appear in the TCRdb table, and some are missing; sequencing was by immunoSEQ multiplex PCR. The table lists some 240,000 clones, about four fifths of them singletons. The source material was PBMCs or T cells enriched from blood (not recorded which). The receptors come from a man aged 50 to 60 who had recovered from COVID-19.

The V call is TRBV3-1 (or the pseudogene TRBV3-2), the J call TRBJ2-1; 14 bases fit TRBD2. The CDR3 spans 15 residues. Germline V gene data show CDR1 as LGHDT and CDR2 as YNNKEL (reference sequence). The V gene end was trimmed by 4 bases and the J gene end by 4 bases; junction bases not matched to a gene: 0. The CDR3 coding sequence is TGTGCCAGCAGCCGGACTAGCGGGGGGTACAATGAGCAGTTCTTC. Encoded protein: CASSRTSGGYNEQFF.

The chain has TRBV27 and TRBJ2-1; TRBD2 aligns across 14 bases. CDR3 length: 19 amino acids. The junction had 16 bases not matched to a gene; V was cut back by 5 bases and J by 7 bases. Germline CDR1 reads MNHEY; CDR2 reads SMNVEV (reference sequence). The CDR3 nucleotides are TGTGCCAGCAGTATCTGGGGGGCGACTAGCGGGAGGGCCTCAAATGAGCAGTTCTTC. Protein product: CASSIWGATSGRASNEQFF.

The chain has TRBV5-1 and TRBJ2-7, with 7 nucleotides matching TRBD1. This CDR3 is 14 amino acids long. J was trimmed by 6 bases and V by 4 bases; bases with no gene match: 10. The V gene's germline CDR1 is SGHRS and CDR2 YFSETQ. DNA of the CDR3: TGCGCCAGCAGCCCGGGGACAGCAGTCTCCGAGCAGTACTTC. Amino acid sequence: CASSPGTAVSEQYF.

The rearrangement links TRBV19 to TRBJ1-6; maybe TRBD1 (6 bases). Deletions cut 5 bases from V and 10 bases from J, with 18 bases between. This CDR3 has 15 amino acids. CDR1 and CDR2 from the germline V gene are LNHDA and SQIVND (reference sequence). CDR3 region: CASSVQGGEGSPLHF. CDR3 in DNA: TGTGCCAGTAGTGTACAGGGAGGGGAGGGGTCACCCCTCCACTTT.

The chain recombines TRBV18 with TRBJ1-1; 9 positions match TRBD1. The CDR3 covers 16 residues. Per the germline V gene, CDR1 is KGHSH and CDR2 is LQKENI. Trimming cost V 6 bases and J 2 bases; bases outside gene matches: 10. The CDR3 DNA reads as TGTGCCAGCTCTCCAACCGGGACAGGGACCAACACTGAAGCTTTCTTT. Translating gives CASSPTGTGTNTEAFF.

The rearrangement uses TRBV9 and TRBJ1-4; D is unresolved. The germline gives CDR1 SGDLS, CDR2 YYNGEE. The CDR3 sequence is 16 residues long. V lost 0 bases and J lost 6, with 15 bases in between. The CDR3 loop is CASSVGPRKVDEKLFF. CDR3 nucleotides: TGTGCCAGCAGCGTAGGTCCTAGAAAGGTTGATGAAAAACTGTTTTTT.

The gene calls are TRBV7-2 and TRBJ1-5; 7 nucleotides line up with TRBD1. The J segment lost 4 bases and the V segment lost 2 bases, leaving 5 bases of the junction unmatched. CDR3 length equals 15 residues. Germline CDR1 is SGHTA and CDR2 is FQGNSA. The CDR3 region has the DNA TGTGCCAGCAGCTTAAGCGGCAGGGGGAATCAGCCCCAGCATTTT. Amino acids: CASSLSGRGNQPQHF.

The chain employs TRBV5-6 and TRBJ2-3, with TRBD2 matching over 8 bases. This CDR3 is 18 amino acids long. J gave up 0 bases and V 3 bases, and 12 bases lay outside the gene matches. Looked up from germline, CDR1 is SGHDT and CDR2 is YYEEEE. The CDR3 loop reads CASSWALGLGFSTDTQYF. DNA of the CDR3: TGTGCCAGCAGCTGGGCGTTGGGACTAGGGTTTAGCACAGATACGCAGTATTTT. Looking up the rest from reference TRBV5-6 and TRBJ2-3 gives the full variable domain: DAGVTQSPTHLIKTRGQQVTLRCSPKSGHDTVSWYQQALGQGPQFIFQYYEEEERQRGNFPDRFSGHQFPNYSSELNVNALLLGDSALYLCASSWALGLGFSTDTQYFGPGTRLTVL.

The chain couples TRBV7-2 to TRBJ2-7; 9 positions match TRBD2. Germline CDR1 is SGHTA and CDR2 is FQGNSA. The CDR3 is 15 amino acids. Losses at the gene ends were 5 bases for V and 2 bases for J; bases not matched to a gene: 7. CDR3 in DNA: TGTGCCAGCAGCCCACGTAGCGGGAGTCCCTACGAGCAGTACTTC. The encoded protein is CASSPRSGSPYEQYF.

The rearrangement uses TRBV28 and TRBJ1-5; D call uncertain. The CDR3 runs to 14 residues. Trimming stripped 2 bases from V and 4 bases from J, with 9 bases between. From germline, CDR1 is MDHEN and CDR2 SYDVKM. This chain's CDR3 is CASSLRGSNQPQHF. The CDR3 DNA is TGTGCCAGCAGTTTACGAGGGAGTAATCAGCCCCAGCATTTT.

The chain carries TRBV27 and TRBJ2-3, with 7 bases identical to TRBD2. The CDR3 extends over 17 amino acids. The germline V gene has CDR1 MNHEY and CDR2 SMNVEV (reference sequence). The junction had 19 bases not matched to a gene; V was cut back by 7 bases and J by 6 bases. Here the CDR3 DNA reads TGTGCCAGCACCATGGGGGGGTCAGCACCTACTCCGGATACGCAGTATTTT. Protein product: CASTMGGSAPTPDTQYF.

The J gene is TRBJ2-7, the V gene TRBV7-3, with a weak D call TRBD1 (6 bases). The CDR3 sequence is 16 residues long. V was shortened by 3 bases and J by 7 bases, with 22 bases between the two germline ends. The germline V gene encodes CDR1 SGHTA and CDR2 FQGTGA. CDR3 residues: CASSLGAREEEGEQYF. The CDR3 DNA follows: TGTGCCAGCAGCTTGGGGGCGAGGGAAGAGGAAGGAGAGCAGTACTTC.

The CDR3 bases are TGTGCCAGCAGCCTGAGGGGGCCGGCCTACGAGCAGTACTTC. As protein: CASSLRGPAYEQYF. V and J are TRBV13 and TRBJ2-7; 7 nucleotides align to TRBD1. Germline CDR1 PRHDT, CDR2 FYEKMQ (reference sequence). V lost 5 bases and J lost 2; bases outside the gene matches: 6. The CDR3 spans 14 residues.

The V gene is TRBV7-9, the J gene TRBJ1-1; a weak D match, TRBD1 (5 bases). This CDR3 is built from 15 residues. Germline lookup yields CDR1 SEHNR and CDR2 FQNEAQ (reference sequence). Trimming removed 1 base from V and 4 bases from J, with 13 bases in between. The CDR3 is CASSLGRGLFTEAFF. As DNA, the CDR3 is TGTGCCAGCAGCTTAGGTCGGGGGTTGTTCACTGAAGCTTTCTTT.

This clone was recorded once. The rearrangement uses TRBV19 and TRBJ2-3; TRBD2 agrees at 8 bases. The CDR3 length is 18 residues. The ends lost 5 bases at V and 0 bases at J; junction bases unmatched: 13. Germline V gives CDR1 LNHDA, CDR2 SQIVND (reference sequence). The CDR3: CASSQPGRARTSTDTQYF. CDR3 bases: TGTGCCAGTAGTCAGCCCGGGAGGGCAAGAACTAGCACAGATACGCAGTATTTT.

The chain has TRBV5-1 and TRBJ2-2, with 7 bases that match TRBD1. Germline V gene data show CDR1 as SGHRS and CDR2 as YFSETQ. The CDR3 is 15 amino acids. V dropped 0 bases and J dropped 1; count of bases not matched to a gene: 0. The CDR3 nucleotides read TGCGCCAGCAGCTTGGGGACAGGGAACACCGGGGAGCTGTTTTTT. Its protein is CASSLGTGNTGELFF.

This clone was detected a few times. This CDR3 reads CASSQPAGRQWIEAFF. CDR3 bases: TGTGCCAGCAGCCAACCGGCAGGGCGCCAGTGGATTGAAGCTTTCTTT. The rearrangement joins TRBV14 to TRBJ1-1; TRBD1 is a possible D gene (5 bases). Trimming removed 2 bases from V and 7 bases from J, with 20 bases in between. CDR3 size: 16 residues. Germline CDR1 SGHDN, CDR2 FVKESK. Full variable domain (missing parts from reference TRBV14 and TRBJ1-1): EAGVTQFPSHSVIEKGQTVTLRCDPISGHDNLYWYRRVMGKEIKFLLHFVKESKQDESGMPNNRFLAERTGGTYSTLKVQPAELEDSGVYFCASSQPAGRQWIEAFFGQGTRLTVV.

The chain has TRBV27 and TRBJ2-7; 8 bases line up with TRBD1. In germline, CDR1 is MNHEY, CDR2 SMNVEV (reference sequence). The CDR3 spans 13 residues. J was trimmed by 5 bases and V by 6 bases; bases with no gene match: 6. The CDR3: CASRRTGTHEQYF. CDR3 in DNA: TGTGCCAGCAGACGGACAGGGACCCACGAGCAGTACTTC.

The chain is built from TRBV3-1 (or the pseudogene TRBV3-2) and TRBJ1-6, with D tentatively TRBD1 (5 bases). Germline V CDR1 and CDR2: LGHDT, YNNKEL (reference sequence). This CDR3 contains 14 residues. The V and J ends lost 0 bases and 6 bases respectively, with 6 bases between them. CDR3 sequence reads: CASSQDQGNSPLHF. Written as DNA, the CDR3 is TGTGCCAGCAGCCAAGATCAGGGTAATTCACCCCTCCACTTT.

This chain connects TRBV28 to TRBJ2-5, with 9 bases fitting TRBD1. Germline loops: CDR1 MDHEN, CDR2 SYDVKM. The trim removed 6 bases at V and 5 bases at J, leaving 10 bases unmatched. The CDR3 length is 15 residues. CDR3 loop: CASRSHRGRVETQYF. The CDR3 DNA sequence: TGTGCCAGCAGATCTCACAGGGGGCGGGTGGAGACCCAGTACTTC.

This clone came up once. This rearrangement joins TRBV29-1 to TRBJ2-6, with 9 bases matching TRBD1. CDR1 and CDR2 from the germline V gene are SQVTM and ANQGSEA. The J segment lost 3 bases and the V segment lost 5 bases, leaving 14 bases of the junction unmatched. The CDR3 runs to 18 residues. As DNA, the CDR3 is TGCAGCGTTTTCACCCCGGGACAGGGAAAGGGTGGGGCCAACGTCCTGACTTTC. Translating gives CSVFTPGQGKGGANVLTF. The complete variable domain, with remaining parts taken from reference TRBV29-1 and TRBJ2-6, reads SAVISQKPSRDICQRGTSLTIQCQVDSQVTMMFWYRQQPGQSLTLIATANQGSEATYESGFVIDKFPISRPNLTFSTLTVSNMSPEDSSIYLCSVFTPGQGKGGANVLTFGAGSRLTVL.